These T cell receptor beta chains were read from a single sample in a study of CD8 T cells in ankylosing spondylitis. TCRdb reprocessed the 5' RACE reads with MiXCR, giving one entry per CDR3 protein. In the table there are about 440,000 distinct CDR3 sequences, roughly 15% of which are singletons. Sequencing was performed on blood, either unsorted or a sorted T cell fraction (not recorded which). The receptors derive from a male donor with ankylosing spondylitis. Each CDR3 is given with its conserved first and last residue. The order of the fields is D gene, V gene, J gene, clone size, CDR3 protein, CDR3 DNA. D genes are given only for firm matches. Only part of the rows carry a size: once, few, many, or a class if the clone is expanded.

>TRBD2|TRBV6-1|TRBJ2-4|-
CASSEWGLAEENIQYF
TGTGCCAGCAGTGAATGGGGACTAGCGGAAGAAAACATTCAGTACTTC
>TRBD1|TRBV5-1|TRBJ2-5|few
CASSYGQGASLETQYF
TGCGCCAGCAGCTATGGACAGGGGGCGTCTCTAGAGACCCAGTACTTC
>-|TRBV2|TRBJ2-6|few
CASSERAASYGANVLTF
TGTGCCAGCAGTGAAAGGGCGGCCTCGTATGGGGCCAACGTCCTGACTTTC
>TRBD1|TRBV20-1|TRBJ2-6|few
CSASRDRALSGANVLTF
TGCAGTGCTAGCAGGGACAGAGCCCTCTCTGGGGCCAACGTCCTGACTTTC
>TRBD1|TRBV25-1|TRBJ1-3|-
CASMGTGVTTIYF
TGTGCCAGCATGGGGACAGGGGTTACCACCATATATTTT
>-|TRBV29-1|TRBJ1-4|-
CSVEQGPQLFF
TGCAGCGTTGAACAGGGACCTCAACTGTTTTTT
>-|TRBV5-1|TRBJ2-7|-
CASSLQAAYEQYF
TGCGCCAGCAGCTTGCAGGCCGCCTACGAGCAGTACTTC
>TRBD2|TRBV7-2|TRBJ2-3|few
CASSLAVAGAADTQYF
TGTGCCAGCAGCTTAGCTGTGGCGGGAGCCGCAGATACGCAGTATTTT
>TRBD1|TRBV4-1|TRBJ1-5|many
CASSPGQRSSNQPQHF
TGCGCCAGCAGCCCGGGACAGCGGTCGAGCAATCAGCCCCAGCATTTT
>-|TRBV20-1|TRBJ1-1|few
CSALDTEAFF
TGCAGTGCCCTCGACACTGAAGCTTTCTTT
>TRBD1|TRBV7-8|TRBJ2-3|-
CASRLQGAGTDTQYF
TGTGCCAGCAGATTACAGGGGGCCGGCACAGATACGCAGTATTTT
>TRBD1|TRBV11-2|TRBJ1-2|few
CASSPQTGRDGYTF
TGTGCCAGCAGCCCCCAGACAGGGAGAGATGGCTACACCTTC
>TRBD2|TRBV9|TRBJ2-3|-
CASSSGLSGGLTDTQYF
TGTGCCAGCAGCTCGGGACTAAGCGGGGGTCTCACAGATACGCAGTATTTT
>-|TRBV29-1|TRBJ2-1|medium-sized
CSAHVGSGLNEQFF
TGCAGCGCTCACGTCGGGTCTGGGTTGAATGAGCAGTTCTTC
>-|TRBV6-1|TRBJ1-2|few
CASRSGTLGGYTF
TGTGCCAGCAGGTCGGGGACCCTAGGTGGCTACACCTTC
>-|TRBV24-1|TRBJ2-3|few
CATSVGADTQYF
TGTGCCACCAGTGTGGGTGCAGATACGCAGTATTTT
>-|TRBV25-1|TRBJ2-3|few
CASRGGFSSDTQYF
TGTGCCAGCAGAGGAGGGTTTAGTTCAGATACGCAGTATTTT
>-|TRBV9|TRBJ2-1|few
CASSVAGGVNEQFF
TGTGCCAGCAGCGTAGCGGGCGGTGTCAATGAGCAGTTCTTC
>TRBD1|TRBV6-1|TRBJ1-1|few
CASTRGQGGSGAEAFF
TGTGCCAGCACCCGAGGACAGGGTGGATCGGGGGCTGAAGCTTTCTTT
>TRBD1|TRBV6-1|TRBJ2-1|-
CASRGQGGSYNEQFF
TGTGCCAGCCGTGGACAGGGGGGCTCCTACAATGAGCAGTTCTTC
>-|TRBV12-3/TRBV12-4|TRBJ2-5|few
CASSLAGRIGTQYF
TGTGCCAGCAGTTTGGCAGGGCGTATTGGGACCCAGTACTTC
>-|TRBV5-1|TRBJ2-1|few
CASSWDRSTEQFF
TGCGCCAGCAGCTGGGACCGGAGTACCGAGCAGTTCTTC
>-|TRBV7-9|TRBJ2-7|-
CASSLELREQYF
TGTGCCAGCAGCTTAGAGTTGCGGGAGCAGTACTTC
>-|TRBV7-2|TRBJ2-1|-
CASALGSYNEQFF
TGTGCCAGCGCCCTTGGGTCCTACAATGAGCAGTTCTTC
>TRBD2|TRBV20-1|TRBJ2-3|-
CSNRLAGLSDTQYF
TGCAGTAACAGACTAGCGGGATTATCAGATACGCAGTATTTT
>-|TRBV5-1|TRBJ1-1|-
CASSWLGGAFTEAFF
TGCGCCAGCAGCTGGCTCGGGGGCGCGTTTACTGAAGCTTTCTTT
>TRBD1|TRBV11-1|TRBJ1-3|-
CASRKDRDREYWAGNTIYF
TGTGCCAGCAGAAAAGACCGGGACAGGGAATATTGGGCTGGAAACACCATATATTTT
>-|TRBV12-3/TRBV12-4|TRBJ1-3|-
CASSLGDWSGNTIYF
TGTGCCAGCAGTTTAGGGGACTGGTCGGGAAACACCATATATTTT
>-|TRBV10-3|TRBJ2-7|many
CAISETGRDLGEQYF
TGTGCCATCAGTGAAACCGGGAGAGACCTTGGCGAGCAGTACTTC
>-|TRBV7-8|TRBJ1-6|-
CASSPNPGDYNSPLHF
TGTGCCAGCAGCCCGAATCCGGGAGACTATAATTCACCCCTCCACTTT
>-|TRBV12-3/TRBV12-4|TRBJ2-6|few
CASSLVGGANVLTF
TGTGCCAGCAGTTTGGTGGGGGGGGCCAACGTCCTGACTTTC
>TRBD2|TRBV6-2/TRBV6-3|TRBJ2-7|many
CASSKTSGRPTYEQYF
TGTGCCAGCAGTAAGACTAGCGGGAGGCCCACCTACGAGCAGTACTTC
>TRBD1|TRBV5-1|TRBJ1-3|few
CASSGGTGHRYF
TGCGCCAGCAGCGGTGGGACAGGGCATCGATATTTT
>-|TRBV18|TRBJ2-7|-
CASSPRGLEQYF
TGTGCCAGCTCACCACGGGGACTCGAGCAGTACTTC
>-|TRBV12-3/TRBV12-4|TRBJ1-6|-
CASSPRGRGGNSPLHF
TGTGCCAGCAGTCCCCGGGGGCGCGGGGGCAATTCACCCCTCCACTTT
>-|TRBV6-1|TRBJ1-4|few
CASRTGPQGEKLFF
TGTGCCAGCAGAACCGGGCCTCAGGGTGAAAAACTGTTTTTT
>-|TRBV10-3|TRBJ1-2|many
CAISEWGQGVKRNYGYTF
TGTGCCATCAGTGAGTGGGGACAAGGGGTAAAGAGGAACTATGGCTACACCTTC
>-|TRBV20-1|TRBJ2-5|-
CSAPGTQTQETQYF
TGCAGTGCGCCAGGGACGCAGACTCAAGAGACCCAGTACTTC
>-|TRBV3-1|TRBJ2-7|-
CASSQDVKTVYEQYF
TGTGCCAGCAGCCAAGACGTCAAGACCGTTTACGAGCAGTACTTC